A single sample is the source of the 13 T cell receptor beta chains below, sequenced in a study of T cells after yellow fever vaccination. MiXCR, applied by TCRdb to the 5' RACE reads, yields one record per CDR3 protein. The sample contains 310,000 or so distinct CDR3 sequences, around 6.8% of which appear only once. The sample in question was PBMCs, obtained roughly seven weeks after the first yellow fever vaccination. The source of these receptors is a man between 18 and 29 years old who received the YFV17D yellow fever vaccine.

The CDR3 DNA is TGCGCCAGCAGCATGGTGGGGGGGAAAGAGACCCAGTACTTC. Protein sequence: CASSMVGGKETQYF. The chain recombines TRBV4-3 with TRBJ2-5; TRBD2 aligns across 7 bases. The CDR3 extends over 14 amino acids. V gave up 5 bases and J gave up 3 bases; unmatched junction bases: 6. Germline V lookup: CDR1 LGHNA, CDR2 YSLEER.

This sequence joins TRBV4-3 and TRBJ1-1, with D hard to call. CDR1 is LGHNA and CDR2 is YSLEER in the germline V gene. Trimming stripped 0 bases from V and 1 base from J, with 12 bases between. The CDR3 extends over 16 amino acids. CDR3 DNA: TGCGCCAGCAGCCAAGATTTCCGGCAGTCGAACACTGAAGCTTTCTTT. Its translation is CASSQDFRQSNTEAFF.

In its sample, this clonotype was seen many times. The chain is built from TRBV7-2 and TRBJ2-7, with 9 nucleotides matching TRBD1. This CDR3 is 17 amino acids long. Germline assignment: CDR1 SGHTA and CDR2 FQGNSA. After removal of 0 bases from V and 5 bases from J, the junction contained 11 bases not matched to a gene. As DNA, the CDR3 is TGTGCCAGCAGCTTAGCCTTTTCGCGGACAGGGGAGGACGAGCAGTACTTC. Residues: CASSLAFSRTGEDEQYF. Filled out from reference TRBV7-2 and TRBJ2-7, the complete variable domain reads GAGVSQSPSNKVTEKGKDVELRCDPISGHTALYWYRQSLGQGLEFLIYFQGNSAPDKSGLPSDRFSAERTGGSVSTLTIQRTQQEDSAVYLCASSLAFSRTGEDEQYFGPGTRLTVT.

The chain couples TRBV7-9 to TRBJ2-2, with D perhaps assigned TRBD1 or TRBD2 (6 bases each). Germline V gives CDR1 SEHNR, CDR2 FQNEAQ (reference sequence). V lost 3 bases, J lost 5 bases, and 19 bases lay in between. The CDR3 covers 17 residues. DNA of the CDR3: TGTGCCAGCAGCTTTTTCTCCGGGACACTAGCAACCGGGGAGCTGTTTTTT. It specifies CASSFFSGTLATGELFF.

This chain joins TRBV9 and TRBJ1-5, with D perhaps matching TRBD1 (5 bases). Germline values: CDR1 SGDLS, CDR2 YYNGEE. The V and J ends lost 0 bases and 6 bases respectively, with 13 bases between them. The CDR3 has 15 amino acids. The CDR3 DNA reads as TGTGCCAGCAGCGTAGCGGGAGGGGAAGGTCAGCCCCAGCATTTT. Its protein is CASSVAGGEGQPQHF.

This clonotype was recorded at least ten times. The chain recombines TRBV20-1 with TRBJ2-1, with D tentatively TRBD1 (5 bases). The CDR3 contains 13 residues. Germline lookup yields CDR1 DFQATT and CDR2 SNEGSKA (reference sequence). V was pared by 5 bases and J by 2 bases, with 10 bases between. In DNA, the CDR3 is TGCAGTGCTGAGGACACGCCCTACAATGAGCAGTTCTTC. It codes for CSAEDTPYNEQFF.

The chain recombines TRBV4-1 with TRBJ2-1, with 8 bases aligning to TRBD2. Losses at the gene ends were 4 bases for V and 4 bases for J; bases not matched to a gene: 18. From germline, CDR1 is MGHRA and CDR2 YSYEKL. The CDR3 consists of 19 residues. As DNA, the CDR3 is TGCGCCAGCAGCCCAATGATAGGGGGGTTAACTAGCGGATACAATGAGCAGTTCTTC. Amino acid sequence: CASSPMIGGLTSGYNEQFF.

V and J are TRBV30 and TRBJ2-1, with 8 bases lining up with TRBD1. This CDR3 comprises 15 residues. Trimming cost V 3 bases and J 3 bases; bases outside gene matches: 7. Germline CDR1 reads GTSNPN; CDR2 reads SVGIG (reference sequence). In DNA, the CDR3 is TGTGCCTGGAGAATATGGACAGGGTTCTACAATGAGCAGTTCTTC. As protein: CAWRIWTGFYNEQFF.

The genes are TRBV6-1 and TRBJ2-1; D is uncertain. V was cut by 3 bases and J by 12 bases, with 9 bases left in between. This CDR3 is 11 amino acids long. Germline values: CDR1 MNHNS, CDR2 SASEGT. The CDR3 spells CASSEGTGQFF. The CDR3 nucleotides are TGTGCCAGCAGTGAGGGAACCGGGCAGTTCTTC.

J is TRBJ1-1 and V is TRBV12-3 or TRBV12-4; D is unresolved. The V end was cut by 3 bases, the J end by 6 bases, with 8 bases between. The CDR3 is made up of 12 amino acids. The CDR3 reads CASSLGQPEAFF. The CDR3 DNA follows: TGTGCCAGCAGTTTGGGTCAGCCTGAAGCTTTCTTT.

This clonotype was seen many times. The CDR3 loop reads CASSRGQETQYF. The DNA of the CDR3 is TGTGCCAGCAGCCGGGGGCAAGAGACCCAGTACTTC. The chain is built from TRBV5-6 and TRBJ2-5; D is possibly TRBD2 (6 bases). Germline lookup yields CDR1 SGHDT and CDR2 YYEEEE. The CDR3 runs 12 residues. Trimming pared 4 bases from V and 2 bases from J, leaving 6 bases between.

This chain joins TRBV18 and TRBJ1-2; D unclear. V was trimmed by 3 bases and J by 1 base, leaving 9 bases between them. The CDR3 consists of 14 residues. The germline V gene has CDR1 KGHSH and CDR2 LQKENI. CDR3 DNA sequence: TGTGCCAGCTCACCGGCTACAGTTAACTATGGCTACACCTTC. It codes for CASSPATVNYGYTF.

The J gene is TRBJ1-6, the V gene TRBV11-2, with TRBD1 as a possible D gene (6 bases). Germline V gene lookup returns CDR1 SGHAT and CDR2 FQNNGV. The CDR3 covers 18 residues. V gave up 2 bases and J gave up 12 bases, with 26 bases separating them. The CDR3 region has the DNA TGTGCCAGCAGCTTACTATTTCGGGGGCGAAAGTATGGCGGACCCCTCCACTTT. Translating gives CASSLLFRGRKYGGPLHF.